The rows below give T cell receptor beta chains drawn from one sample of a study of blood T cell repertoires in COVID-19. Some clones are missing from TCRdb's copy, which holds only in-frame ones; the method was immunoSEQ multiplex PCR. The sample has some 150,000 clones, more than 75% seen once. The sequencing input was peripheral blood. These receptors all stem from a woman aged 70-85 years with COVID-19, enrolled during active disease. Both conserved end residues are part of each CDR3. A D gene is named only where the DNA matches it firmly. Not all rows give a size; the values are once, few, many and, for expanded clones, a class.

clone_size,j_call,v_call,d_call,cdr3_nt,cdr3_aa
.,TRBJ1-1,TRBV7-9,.,TGTGCCAGCAGCGAGAGGCAGGGGACGGTTTTTAGAACTGAAGCTTTCTTT,CASSERQGTVFRTEAFF
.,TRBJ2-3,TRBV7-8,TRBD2,TGTGCCAGCAGCACAACTAGCGGGGGGCCCCCAGATACGCAGTATTTT,CASSTTSGGPPDTQYF
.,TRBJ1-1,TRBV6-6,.,TGTGCCAGCAGTTACTCGGGGGGGGAGTCTGGGGCTTTCTTT,CASSYSGGESGAFF
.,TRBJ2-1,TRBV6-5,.,TGTGCCAGCAGTTACTACCGGGGGTACAATGAGCAGTTCTTC,CASSYYRGYNEQFF
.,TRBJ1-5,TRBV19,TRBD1,TGTGCCAGTAGTAACACACAGGGGACTAATCAGCCCCAGCATTTT,CASSNTQGTNQPQHF
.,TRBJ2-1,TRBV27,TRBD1,TGTGCCAGCAGTTCGGACAGGGGGGAGTTCTTC,CASSSDRGEFF
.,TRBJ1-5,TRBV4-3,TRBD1,TGCGCCAGCAGCCGAGGACAGGGGAATCAGCCCCAGCATTTT,CASSRGQGNQPQHF
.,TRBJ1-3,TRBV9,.,TGTGCCAGCAGCGTAGCGGACAGCTCAGCTGGAAACACCATATATTTT,CASSVADSSAGNTIYF
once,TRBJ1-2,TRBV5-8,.,TGTGCCAGCACCCAAAGGGGAACTATTGGCTACACCTTC,CASTQRGTIGYTF
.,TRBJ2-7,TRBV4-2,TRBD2,TGTGCCAGCAGCCAAGTAGCGGGGGACGAGCAGTACTTC,CASSQVAGDEQYF
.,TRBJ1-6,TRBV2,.,TGTGCCAGCGCCGCCGTGGGGGCTTCCTATAATTCACCCCTCCACTTT,CASAAVGASYNSPLHF
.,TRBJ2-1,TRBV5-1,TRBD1,TGCGCCAGCAGCTCGACAGGGGACTCCTACAATGAGCAGTTCTTC,CASSSTGDSYNEQFF
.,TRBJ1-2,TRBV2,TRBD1,TGTGCCAGTTCTACAGGGGGAGGTGGCTACACCTTC,CASSTGGGGYTF
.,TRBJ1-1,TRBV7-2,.,TGTGCCAGCAGCAAAACTCTGGACACTGAAGCTTTCTTT,CASSKTLDTEAFF
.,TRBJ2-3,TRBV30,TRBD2,TGTGCCTGGAGTGTATCGCCCGGACGGGGGGTGGAAACGCAGTATTTT,CAWSVSPGRGVETQYF
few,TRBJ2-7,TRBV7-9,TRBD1,TGTGCCAGCACCCAGGGGGTCCACGAGCAGTACTTC,CASTQGVHEQYF